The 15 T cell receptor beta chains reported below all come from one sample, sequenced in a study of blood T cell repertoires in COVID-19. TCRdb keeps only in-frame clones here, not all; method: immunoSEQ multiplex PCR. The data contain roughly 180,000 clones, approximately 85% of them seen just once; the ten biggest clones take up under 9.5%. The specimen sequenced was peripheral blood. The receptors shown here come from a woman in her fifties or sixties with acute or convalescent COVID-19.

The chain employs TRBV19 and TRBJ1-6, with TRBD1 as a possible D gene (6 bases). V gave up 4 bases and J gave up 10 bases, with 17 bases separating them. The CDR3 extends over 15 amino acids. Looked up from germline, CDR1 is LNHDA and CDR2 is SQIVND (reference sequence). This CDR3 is CASSTTSGVSSPLHF. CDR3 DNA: TGTGCCAGTAGTACCACGTCAGGGGTAAGCTCACCCCTCCACTTT.

This CDR3 is CASSIATSGSAYEQYF. The CDR3 bases are TGTGCCAGTAGTATAGCGACTAGCGGGAGTGCCTACGAGCAGTACTTC. The gene calls are TRBV19 and TRBJ2-7, with 12 bases matching TRBD2. Germline V gene lookup returns CDR1 LNHDA and CDR2 SQIVND (reference sequence). Trimming removed 1 base from V and 2 bases from J; junction bases left unmatched: 3. The CDR3 loop spans 16 amino acids. The full variable domain, completed using reference TRBV19 and TRBJ2-7, is DGGITQSPKYLFRKEGQNVTLSCEQNLNHDAMYWYRQDPGQGLRLIYYSQIVNDFQKGDIAEGYSVSREKKESFPLTVTSAQKNPTAFYLCASSIATSGSAYEQYFGPGTRLTVT.

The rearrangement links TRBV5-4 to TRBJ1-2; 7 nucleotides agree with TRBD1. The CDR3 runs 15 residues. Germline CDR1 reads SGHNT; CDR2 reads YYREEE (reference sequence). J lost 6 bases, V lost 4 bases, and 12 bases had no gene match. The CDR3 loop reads CASSKGQITRDGYTF. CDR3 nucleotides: TGTGCCAGCAGCAAGGGACAGATCACACGGGATGGCTACACCTTC.

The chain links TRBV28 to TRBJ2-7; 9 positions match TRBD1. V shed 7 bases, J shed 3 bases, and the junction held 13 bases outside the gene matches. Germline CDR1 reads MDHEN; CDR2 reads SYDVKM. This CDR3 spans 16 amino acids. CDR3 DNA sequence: TGTGCCAGCAAACAAGGGGGACAGGGCTTACTCTACGAGCAGTACTTC. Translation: CASKQGGQGLLYEQYF.

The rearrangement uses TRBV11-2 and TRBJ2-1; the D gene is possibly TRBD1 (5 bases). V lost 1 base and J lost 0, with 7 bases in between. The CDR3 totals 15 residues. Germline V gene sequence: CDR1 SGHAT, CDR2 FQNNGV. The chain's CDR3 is CASSLAGPSYNEQFF. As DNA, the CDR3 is TGTGCCAGCAGCTTAGCAGGGCCCTCCTACAATGAGCAGTTCTTC.

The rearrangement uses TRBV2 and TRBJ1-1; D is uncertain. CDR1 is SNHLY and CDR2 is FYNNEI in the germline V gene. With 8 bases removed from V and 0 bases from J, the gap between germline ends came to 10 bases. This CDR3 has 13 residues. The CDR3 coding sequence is TGTGCCAGCGAAGACACCGTGAACACTGAAGCTTTCTTT. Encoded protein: CASEDTVNTEAFF.

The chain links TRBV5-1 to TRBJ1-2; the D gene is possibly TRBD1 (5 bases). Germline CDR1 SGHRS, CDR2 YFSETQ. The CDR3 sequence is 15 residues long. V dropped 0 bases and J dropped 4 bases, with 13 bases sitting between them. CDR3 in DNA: TGCGCCAGCAGCTTGGATCCAGGGCAGGGCTATGGCTACACCTTC. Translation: CASSLDPGQGYGYTF.

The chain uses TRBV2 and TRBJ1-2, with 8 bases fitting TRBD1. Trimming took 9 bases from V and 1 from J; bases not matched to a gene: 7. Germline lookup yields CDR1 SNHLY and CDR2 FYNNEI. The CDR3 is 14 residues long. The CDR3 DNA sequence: TGTGCCAGTGGGCAGGGGGCTGATAACTATGGCTACACCTTC. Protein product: CASGQGADNYGYTF.

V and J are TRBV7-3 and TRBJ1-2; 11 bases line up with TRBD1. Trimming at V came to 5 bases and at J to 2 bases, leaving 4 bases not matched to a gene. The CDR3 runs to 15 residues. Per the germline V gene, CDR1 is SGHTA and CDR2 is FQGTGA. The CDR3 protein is CASSPGTGGNYGYTF. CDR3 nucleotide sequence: TGTGCCAGCAGCCCCGGGACAGGGGGAAACTATGGCTACACCTTC.

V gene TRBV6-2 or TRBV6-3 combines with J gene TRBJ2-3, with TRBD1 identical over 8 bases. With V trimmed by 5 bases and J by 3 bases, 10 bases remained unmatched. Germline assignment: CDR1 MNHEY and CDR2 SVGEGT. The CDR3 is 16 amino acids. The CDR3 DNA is TGTGCCAGCAGTATCCCCCCGAGACAGGGGACAGATACGCAGTATTTT. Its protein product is CASSIPPRQGTDTQYF.

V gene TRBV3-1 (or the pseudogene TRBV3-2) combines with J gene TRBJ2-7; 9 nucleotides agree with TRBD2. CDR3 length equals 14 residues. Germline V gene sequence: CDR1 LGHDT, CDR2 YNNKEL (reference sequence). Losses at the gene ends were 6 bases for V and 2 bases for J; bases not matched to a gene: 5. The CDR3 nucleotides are TGTGCCAGCAGTCTAGCGGGACCCGCCTACGAGCAGTACTTC. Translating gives CASSLAGPAYEQYF.

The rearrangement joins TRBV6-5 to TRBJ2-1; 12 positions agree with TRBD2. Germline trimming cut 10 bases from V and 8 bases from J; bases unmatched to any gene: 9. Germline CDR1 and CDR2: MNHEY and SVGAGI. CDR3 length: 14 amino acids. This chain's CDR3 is CATRRASGRDEQFF. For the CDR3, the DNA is TGTGCCACCCGTCGGGCTAGCGGGAGGGATGAGCAGTTCTTC.

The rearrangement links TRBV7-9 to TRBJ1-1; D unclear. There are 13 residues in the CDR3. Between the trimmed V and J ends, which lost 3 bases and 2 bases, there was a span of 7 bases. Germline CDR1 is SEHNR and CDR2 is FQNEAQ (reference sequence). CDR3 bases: TGTGCCAGCAGCTTTACGGTAAACACTGAAGCTTTCTTT. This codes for CASSFTVNTEAFF.

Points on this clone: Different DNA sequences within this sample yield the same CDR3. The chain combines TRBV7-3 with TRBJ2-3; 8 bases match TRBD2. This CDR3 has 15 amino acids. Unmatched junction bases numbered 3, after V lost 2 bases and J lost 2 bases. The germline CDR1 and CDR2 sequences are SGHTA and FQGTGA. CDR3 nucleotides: TGTGCCAGCAGCTTAGCGGGAGGTTCCACAGATACGCAGTATTTT. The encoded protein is CASSLAGGSTDTQYF.

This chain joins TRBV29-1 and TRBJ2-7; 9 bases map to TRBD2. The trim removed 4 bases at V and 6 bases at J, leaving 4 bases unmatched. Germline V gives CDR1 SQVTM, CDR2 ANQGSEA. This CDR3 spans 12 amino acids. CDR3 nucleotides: TGCAGCGTTGTTAGCGGGAGCTCCGAGCAGTACTTC. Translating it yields CSVVSGSSEQYF.